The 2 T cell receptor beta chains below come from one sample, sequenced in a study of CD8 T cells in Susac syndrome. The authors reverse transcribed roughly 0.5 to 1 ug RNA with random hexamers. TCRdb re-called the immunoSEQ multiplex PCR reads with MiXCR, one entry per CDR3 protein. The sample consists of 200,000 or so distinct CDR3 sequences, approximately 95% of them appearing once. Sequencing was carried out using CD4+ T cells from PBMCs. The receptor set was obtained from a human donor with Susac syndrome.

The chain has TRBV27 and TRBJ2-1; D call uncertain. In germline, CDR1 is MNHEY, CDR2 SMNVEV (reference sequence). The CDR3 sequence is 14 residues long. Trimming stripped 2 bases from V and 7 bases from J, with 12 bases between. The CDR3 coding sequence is TGTGCCAGCAGTTTACAAAACAGCCGAAATGAGCAGTTCTTC. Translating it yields CASSLQNSRNEQFF.

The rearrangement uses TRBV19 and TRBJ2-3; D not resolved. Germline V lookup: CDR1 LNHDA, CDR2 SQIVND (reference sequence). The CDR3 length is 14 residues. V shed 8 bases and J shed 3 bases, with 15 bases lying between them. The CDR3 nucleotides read TGTGCCAGTTCCCCCGGGTTGGCAACAGATACGCAGTATTTT. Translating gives CASSPGLATDTQYF.